The present entry profiles one T cell receptor beta chain with its context. J was trimmed by 4 bases and V by 4 bases; bases with no gene match: 8. The length of the CDR3 is 16 residues. From germline, CDR1 is SGHRS and CDR2 YFSETQ. The data originate from a study of response to subunit inactivated influenza vaccine. MiXCR was run by TCRdb on the RT-PCR reads, yielding one entry per CDR3 protein. The profile shows roughly 650,000 distinct CDR3 sequences, 15% to 19% of them singletons. The V call is TRBV5-1, the J call TRBJ2-3; TRBD2 matches at 11 bases. The specimen was PBMCs from blood, collected 11 to 12 days after vaccination. The TCR sequence derives from a man aged 45 to 65 who received an inactivated influenza vaccine. The DNA for the CDR3 is TGCGCCAGCAGCGCCGGGACTAGCGGTCGAGCAGATACGCAGTATTTT. This codes for CASSAGTSGRADTQYF.